The 10 T cell receptor beta chains reported below all come from one sample, sequenced in a study of regulatory T cells in long-lasting Graves disease. Specified time point: newly diagnosed GD, antithyroid drugs for less than 3 months. PBMC RNA served as the TCR library source. Arm-PCR with iRepertoire HTBI primers amplified the CDR3 regions for these TCR beta libraries. TCRdb re-analysed the multiplex PCR reads in MiXCR, keeping a single row per CDR3 protein. The sample consists of 450,000 to 650,000 distinct CDR3 sequences, roughly 15% of them appearing once. The data also belong to a second study, concerning T cells in Graves' hyperthyroidism and ophthalmopathy.

Sequencing used peripheral blood mononuclear cells (PBMCs), obtained at new diagnosis, from a patient treated with antithyroid drugs. The receptors come from a woman aged 40-60 years with Graves disease.

The genes are TRBV6-1 and TRBJ2-3; either TRBD1 or TRBD2 may supply D (5 bases each). CDR1 is MNHNS and CDR2 is SASEGT in the germline V gene. The germline V and J ends were trimmed by 6 bases and 6 bases, with 19 bases remaining between them. CDR3 length equals 15 residues. The CDR3 region is CASSRLGAGTDTQYF. Written as DNA, the CDR3 is TGTGCCAGCAGCCGCTTAGGGGCCGGGACGGATACGCAGTATTTT.

The chain employs TRBV15 and TRBJ1-2; the D gene is possibly TRBD1 (6 bases). Trimming stripped 3 bases from V and 5 bases from J, with 13 bases between. Germline V gene sequence: CDR1 LNHNV, CDR2 YYDKDF (reference sequence). The CDR3 runs 14 residues. The CDR3 protein is CATSSYREEYGYTF. CDR3 coding DNA: TGTGCCACCAGCAGTTACAGGGAGGAGTATGGCTACACCTTC.

The V and J genes are TRBV5-1 and TRBJ1-4, with TRBD1 as a possible D gene (5 bases). Trimming removed 4 bases from V and 8 bases from J, with 18 bases in between. CDR1 is SGHRS and CDR2 is YFSETQ in the germline V gene. This CDR3 has 15 residues. The CDR3 DNA reads as TGCGCCAGCAGCAGGGCACAGGCCGGGGAGGAAAAACTGTTTTTT. Amino acids: CASSRAQAGEEKLFF.

This chain uses TRBV12-5 with TRBJ1-1, with a tentative D call TRBD1 (6 bases). Between the trimmed V and J ends, which lost 6 bases and 5 bases, there was a span of 13 bases. Germline V gene lookup returns CDR1 LGHNT and CDR2 FRNRAP. The CDR3 runs to 13 residues. The DNA of the CDR3 is TGTGCTAGTGGACCGACAGGCGGTACTGAAGCTTTCTTT. Encoded protein: CASGPTGGTEAFF.

This clonotype appeared many times. The CDR3 spells CASSAQGAEAFF. As DNA, the CDR3 is TGCGCCAGCAGCGCACAGGGCGCTGAAGCTTTCTTT. The gene calls are TRBV5-1 and TRBJ1-1, with TRBD1 as a possible D gene (6 bases). V lost 4 bases, J lost 6 bases, and 10 bases lay in between. This CDR3 spans 12 amino acids. Germline CDR1 SGHRS, CDR2 YFSETQ.

This clonotype was seen at least ten times. This sequence joins TRBV12-3 or TRBV12-4 and TRBJ2-1, with TRBD1 matching 8 bases. The CDR3 contains 14 residues. V was pared by 3 bases and J by 10 bases, with 8 bases of the junction left unmatched. CDR3 amino acids: CASSFGRGLREQFF. CDR3 DNA: TGTGCCAGCAGTTTCGGCAGGGGGCTCAGGGAGCAGTTCTTC.

This clonotype has a count of ten or more. The chain combines TRBV19 with TRBJ1-2; TRBD1 aligns across 7 bases. This CDR3 has 15 amino acids. The V segment lost 4 bases and the J segment 2 bases; nucleotides outside the gene matches: 7. CDR1 and CDR2 (germline): LNHDA, SQIVND (reference sequence). The CDR3 DNA follows: TGTGCCAGTAGTAGATCCCGGGACAGCAACTATGGCTACACCTTC. It codes for CASSRSRDSNYGYTF.

This clonotype occurred many times. The chain joins TRBV2 to TRBJ1-1; the D gene is possibly TRBD1 (5 bases). The CDR3 totals 12 residues. CDR1 is SNHLY, CDR2 FYNNEI, per germline. Trimming pared 6 bases from V and 4 bases from J, leaving 9 bases between. CDR3 protein: CASSADSTEAFF. Here the CDR3 DNA reads TGTGCCAGCAGCGCTGACAGCACTGAAGCTTTCTTT.

This clonotype was picked up many times. CDR3 region: CASSLLRAEAFF. CDR3 coding DNA: TGTGCCAGCAGTTTATTGCGGGCTGAAGCTTTCTTT. The rearrangement joins TRBV12-3 or TRBV12-4 to TRBJ1-1; D unclear. This CDR3 is built from 12 residues. V shed 2 bases and J shed 6 bases, with 7 bases lying between them.

This clonotype was observed a single time. The V call is TRBV29-1, the J call TRBJ2-1, with D tentatively TRBD1 (5 bases). CDR3 length equals 11 residues. Germline CDR1 and CDR2: SQVTM and ANQGSEA. V was pared by 5 bases and J by 6 bases, with 8 bases between. CDR3 DNA sequence: TGCAGCGTTCGACAGAGCAATGAGCAGTTCTTC. Protein product: CSVRQSNEQFF.